This T cell receptor beta chain originates from a study of cytomegalovirus exposure and HLA in healthy donors. J was trimmed by 4 bases and V by 0 bases; bases with no gene match: 5. Germline V gene lookup returns CDR1 SGDLS and CDR2 YYNGEE. The CDR3 covers 15 residues. General observations from the study: The CMV antigen specificity of a few CMV-associated chains was confirmed through in vitro analysis. The Asian-associated ancestry cluster reportedly had fewer N-insertions than the approximately 670-donor mean in a later analysis. Later analysis indicated greater clonal expansion among HLA-associated TCR beta chains than among equally common other chains.

On this clone itself: What it recognizes is unknown.

PCR was performed using 60 Vbeta and 13 Jbeta primers. Libraries were prepared by immunoSEQ multiplex PCR; TCRdb keeps only in-frame clonotypes and omits some of them. The sample has 100,000 to 150,000 clones, roughly 74% seen once. The clonotype was recovered from a woman between 45 and 60 years old in good health and CMV-seropositive. J is TRBJ2-5 and V is TRBV9, with TRBD1 identical over 8 bases. Sequencing was carried out using PBMCs. The CDR3 DNA follows: TGTGCCAGCAGCGTAGCGACAGGGGCAGGAGAGACCCAGTACTTC. This translates into CASSVATGAGETQYF.